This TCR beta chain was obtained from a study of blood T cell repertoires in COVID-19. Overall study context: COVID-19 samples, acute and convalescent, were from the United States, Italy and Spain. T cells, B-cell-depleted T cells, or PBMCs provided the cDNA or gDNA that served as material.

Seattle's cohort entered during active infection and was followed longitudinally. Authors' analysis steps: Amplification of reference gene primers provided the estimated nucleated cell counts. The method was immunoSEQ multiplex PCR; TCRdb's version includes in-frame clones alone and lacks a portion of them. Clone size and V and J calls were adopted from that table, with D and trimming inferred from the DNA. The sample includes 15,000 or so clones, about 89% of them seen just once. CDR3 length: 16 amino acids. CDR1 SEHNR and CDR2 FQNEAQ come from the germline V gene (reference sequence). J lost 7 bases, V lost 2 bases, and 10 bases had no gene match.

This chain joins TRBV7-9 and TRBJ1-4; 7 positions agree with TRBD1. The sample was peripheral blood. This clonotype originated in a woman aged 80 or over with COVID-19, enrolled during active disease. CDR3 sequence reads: CASSLTTTGVGEKLFF. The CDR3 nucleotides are TGTGCCAGCAGCTTAACCACAACAGGGGTGGGTGAAAAACTGTTTTTT. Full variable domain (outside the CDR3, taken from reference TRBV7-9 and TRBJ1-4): DTGVSQNPRHKITKRGQNVTFRCDPISEHNRLYWYRQTLGQGPEFLTYFQNEAQLEKSRLLSDRFSAERPKGSFSTLEIQRTEQGDSAMYLCASSLTTTGVGEKLFFGSGTQLSVL.